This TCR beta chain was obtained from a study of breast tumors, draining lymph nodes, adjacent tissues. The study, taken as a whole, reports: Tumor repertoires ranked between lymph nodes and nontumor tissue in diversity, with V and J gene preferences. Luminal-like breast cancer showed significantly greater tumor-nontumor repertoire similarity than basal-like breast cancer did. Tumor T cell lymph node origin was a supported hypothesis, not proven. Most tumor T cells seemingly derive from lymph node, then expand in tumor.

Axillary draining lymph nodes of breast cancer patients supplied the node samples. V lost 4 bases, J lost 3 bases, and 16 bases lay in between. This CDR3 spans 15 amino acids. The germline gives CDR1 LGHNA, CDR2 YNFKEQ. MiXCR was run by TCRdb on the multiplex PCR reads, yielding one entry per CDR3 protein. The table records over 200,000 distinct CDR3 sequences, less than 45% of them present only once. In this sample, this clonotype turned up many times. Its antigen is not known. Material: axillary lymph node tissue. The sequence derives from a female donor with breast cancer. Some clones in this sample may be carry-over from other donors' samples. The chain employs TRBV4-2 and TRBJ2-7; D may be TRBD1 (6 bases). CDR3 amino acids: CASSPVRDTGYEQYF. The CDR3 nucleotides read TGTGCCAGCAGCCCGGTTCGGGACACGGGCTACGAGCAGTACTTC.